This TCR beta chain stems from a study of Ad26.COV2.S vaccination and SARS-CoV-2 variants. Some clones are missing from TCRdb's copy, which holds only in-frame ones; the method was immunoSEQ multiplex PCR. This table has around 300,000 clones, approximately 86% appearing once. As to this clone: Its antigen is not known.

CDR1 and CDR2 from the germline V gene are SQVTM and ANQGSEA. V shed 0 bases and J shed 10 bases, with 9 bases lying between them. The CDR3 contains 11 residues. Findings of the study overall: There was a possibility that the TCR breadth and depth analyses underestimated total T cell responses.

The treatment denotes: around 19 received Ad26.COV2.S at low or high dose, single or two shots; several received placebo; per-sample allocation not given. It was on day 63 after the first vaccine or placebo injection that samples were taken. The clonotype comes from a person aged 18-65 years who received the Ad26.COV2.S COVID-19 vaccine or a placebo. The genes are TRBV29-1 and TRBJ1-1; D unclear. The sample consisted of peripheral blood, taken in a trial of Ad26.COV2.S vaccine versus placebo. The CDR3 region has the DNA TGCAGCGTTGAAGACAGTTATTTAGCTTTCTTT. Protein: CSVEDSYLAFF.